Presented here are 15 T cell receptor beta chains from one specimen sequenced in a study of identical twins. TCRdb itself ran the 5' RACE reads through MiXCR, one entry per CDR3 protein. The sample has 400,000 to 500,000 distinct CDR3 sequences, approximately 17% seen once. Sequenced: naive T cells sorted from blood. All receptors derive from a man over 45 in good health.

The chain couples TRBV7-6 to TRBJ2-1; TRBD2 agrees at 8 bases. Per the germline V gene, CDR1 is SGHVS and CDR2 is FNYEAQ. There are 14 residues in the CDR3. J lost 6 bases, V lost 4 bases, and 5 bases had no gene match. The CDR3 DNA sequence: TGTGCCAGCAGCTCGTCCCGGGGGGGCAATGAGCAGTTCTTC. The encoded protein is CASSSSRGGNEQFF.

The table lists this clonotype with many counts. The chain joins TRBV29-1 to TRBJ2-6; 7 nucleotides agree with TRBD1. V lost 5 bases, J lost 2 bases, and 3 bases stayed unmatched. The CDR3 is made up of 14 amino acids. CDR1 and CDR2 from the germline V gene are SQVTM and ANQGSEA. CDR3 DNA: TGCAGCGTTTCTCAGGGGGCTGGGGCCAACGTCCTGACTTTC. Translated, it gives CSVSQGAGANVLTF.

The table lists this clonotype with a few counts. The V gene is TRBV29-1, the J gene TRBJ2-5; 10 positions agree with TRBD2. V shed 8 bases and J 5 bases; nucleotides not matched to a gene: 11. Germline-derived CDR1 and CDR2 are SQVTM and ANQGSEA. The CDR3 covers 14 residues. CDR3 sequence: CSSKRTSGPETQYF. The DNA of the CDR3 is TGCAGCAGTAAAAGGACTAGCGGTCCCGAGACCCAGTACTTC.

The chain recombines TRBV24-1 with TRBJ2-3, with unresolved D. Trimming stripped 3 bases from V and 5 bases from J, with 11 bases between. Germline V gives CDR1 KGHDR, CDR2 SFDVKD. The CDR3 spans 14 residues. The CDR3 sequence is CATSDAARKDTQYF. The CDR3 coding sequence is TGTGCCACCAGTGATGCGGCACGGAAAGATACGCAGTATTTT.

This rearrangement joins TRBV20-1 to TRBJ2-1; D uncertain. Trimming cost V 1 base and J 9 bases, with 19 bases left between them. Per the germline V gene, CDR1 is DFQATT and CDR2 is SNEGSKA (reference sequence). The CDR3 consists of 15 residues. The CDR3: CSARVGQLQGSEQFF. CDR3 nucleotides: TGCAGTGCTAGAGTTGGCCAGCTTCAAGGAAGTGAGCAGTTCTTC.

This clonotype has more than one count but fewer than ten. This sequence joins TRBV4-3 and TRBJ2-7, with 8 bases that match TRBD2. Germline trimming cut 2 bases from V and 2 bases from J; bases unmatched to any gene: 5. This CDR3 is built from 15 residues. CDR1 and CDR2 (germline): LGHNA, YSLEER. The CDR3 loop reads CASSQIAGPPYEQYF. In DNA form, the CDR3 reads TGCGCCAGCAGCCAAATAGCGGGACCCCCCTACGAGCAGTACTTC.

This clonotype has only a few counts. The CDR3 nucleotides read TGTGCCAGCAGTTTAACGACGGAAAAACTGTTTTTT. Protein sequence: CASSLTTEKLFF. J is TRBJ1-4 and V is TRBV28; no reliable D call. V was cut by 2 bases and J by 8 bases, with 6 bases left in between. This CDR3 has 12 amino acids. Germline CDR1 and CDR2: MDHEN and SYDVKM.

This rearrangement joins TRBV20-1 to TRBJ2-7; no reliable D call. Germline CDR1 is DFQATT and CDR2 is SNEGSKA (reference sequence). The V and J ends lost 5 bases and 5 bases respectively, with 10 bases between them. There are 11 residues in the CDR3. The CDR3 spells CSAGAGHEQYF. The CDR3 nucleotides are TGCAGTGCTGGCGCAGGCCACGAGCAGTACTTC.

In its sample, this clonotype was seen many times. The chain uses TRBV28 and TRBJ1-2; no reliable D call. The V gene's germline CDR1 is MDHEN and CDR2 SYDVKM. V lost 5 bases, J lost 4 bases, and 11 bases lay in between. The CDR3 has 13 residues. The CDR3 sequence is CASSLKESYGYTF. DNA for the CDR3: TGTGCCAGCAGTCTTAAGGAAAGCTATGGCTACACCTTC.

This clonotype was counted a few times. CDR3 in DNA: TGTGCCAGCAGTGAATCGGCAGCATATGGCTACACCTTC. It specifies CASSESAAYGYTF. V gene TRBV25-1 combines with J gene TRBJ1-2; D gene ambiguous. Deletions cut 1 base from V and 5 bases from J, with 8 bases between. The CDR3 covers 13 residues. Germline V gives CDR1 MGHDK, CDR2 SYGVNS.

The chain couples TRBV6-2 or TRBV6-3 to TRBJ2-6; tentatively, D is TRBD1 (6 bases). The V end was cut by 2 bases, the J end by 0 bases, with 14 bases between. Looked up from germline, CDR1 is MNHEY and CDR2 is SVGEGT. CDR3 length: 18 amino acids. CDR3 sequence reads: CASSYQGRGSSGANVLTF. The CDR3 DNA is TGTGCCAGCAGTTACCAGGGCAGGGGATCCTCTGGGGCCAACGTCCTGACTTTC.

The CDR3 here is CASSPRLAGVFPYEQYF. The CDR3, as DNA: TGTGCCAGCAGTCCCCGACTAGCGGGAGTTTTTCCCTACGAGCAGTACTTC. This chain links TRBV28 with TRBJ2-7; 12 bases line up with TRBD2. J gave up 2 bases and V 5 bases, and 10 bases lay outside the gene matches. Germline values: CDR1 MDHEN, CDR2 SYDVKM. CDR3 length: 17 amino acids.

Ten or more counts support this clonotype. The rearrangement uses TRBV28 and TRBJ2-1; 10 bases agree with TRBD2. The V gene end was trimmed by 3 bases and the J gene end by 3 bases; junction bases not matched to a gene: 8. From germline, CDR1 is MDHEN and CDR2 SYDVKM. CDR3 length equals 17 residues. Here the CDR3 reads CASSFRLAGENYNEQFF. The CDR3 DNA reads TGTGCCAGCAGTTTTCGGCTAGCGGGAGAGAACTACAATGAGCAGTTCTTC. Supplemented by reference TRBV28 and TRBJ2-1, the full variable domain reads DVKVTQSSRYLVKRTGEKVFLECVQDMDHENMFWYRQDPGLGLRLIYFSYDVKMKEKGDIPEGYSVSREKKERFSLILESASTNQTSMYLCASSFRLAGENYNEQFFGPGTRLTVL.

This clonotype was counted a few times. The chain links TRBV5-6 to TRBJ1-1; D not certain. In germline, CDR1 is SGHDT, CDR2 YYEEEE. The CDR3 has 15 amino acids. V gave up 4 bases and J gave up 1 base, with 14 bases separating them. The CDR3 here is CASSPLGSGNTEAFF. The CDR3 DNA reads TGTGCCAGCAGCCCCCTTGGGTCAGGGAACACTGAAGCTTTCTTT. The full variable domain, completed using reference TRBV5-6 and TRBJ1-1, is DAGVTQSPTHLIKTRGQQVTLRCSPKSGHDTVSWYQQALGQGPQFIFQYYEEEERQRGNFPDRFSGHQFPNYSSELNVNALLLGDSALYLCASSPLGSGNTEAFFGQGTRLTVV.

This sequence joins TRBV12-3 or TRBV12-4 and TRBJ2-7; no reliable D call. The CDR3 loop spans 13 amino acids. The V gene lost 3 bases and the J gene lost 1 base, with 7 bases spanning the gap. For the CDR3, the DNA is TGTGCCAGCAGTTTCCCGGGTTCCTACGAGCAGTACTTC. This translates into CASSFPGSYEQYF.